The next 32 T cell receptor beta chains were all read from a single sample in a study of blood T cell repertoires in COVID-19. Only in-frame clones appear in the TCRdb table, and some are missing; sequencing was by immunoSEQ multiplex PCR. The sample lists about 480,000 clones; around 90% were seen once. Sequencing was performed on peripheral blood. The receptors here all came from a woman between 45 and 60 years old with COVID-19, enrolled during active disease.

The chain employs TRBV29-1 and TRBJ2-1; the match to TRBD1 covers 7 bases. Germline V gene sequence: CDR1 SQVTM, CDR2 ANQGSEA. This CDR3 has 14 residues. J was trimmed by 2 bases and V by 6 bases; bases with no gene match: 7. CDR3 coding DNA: TGCAGCGTCGCCACTACAGGGGCCTACAATGAGCAGTTCTTC. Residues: CSVATTGAYNEQFF.

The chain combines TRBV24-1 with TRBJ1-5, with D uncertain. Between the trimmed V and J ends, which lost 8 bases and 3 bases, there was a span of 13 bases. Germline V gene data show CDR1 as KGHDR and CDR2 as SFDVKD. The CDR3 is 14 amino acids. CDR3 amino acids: CATKGRGPNQPQHF. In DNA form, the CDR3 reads TGTGCCACCAAAGGGAGAGGGCCCAATCAGCCCCAGCATTTT.

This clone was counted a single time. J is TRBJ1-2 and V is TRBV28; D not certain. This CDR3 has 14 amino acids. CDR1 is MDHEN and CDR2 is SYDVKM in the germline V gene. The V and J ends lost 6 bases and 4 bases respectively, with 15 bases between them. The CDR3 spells CASSPPKLTYGYTF. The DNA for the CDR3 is TGTGCCAGCAGCCCCCCAAAGCTCACCTATGGCTACACCTTC.

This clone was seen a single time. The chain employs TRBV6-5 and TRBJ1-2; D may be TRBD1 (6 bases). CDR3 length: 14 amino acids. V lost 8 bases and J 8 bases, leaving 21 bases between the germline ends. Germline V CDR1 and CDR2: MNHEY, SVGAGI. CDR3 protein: CASSLTGQGRGYTF. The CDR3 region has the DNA TGTGCCAGCTCGTTAACAGGGCAGGGTCGAGGCTACACCTTC.

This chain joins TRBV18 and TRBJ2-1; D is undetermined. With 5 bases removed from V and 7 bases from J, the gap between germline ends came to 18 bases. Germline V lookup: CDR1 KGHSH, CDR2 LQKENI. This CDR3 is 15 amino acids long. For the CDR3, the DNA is TGTGCCAGCTCATATGTATCAGCGCGGTGGAATGAGCAGTTCTTC. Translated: CASSYVSARWNEQFF.

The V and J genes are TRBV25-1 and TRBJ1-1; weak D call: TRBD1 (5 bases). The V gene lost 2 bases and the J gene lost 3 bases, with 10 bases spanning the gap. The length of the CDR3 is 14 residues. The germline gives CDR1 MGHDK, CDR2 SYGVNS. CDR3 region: CASSEVGGYTEAFF. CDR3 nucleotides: TGTGCCAGCAGTGAAGTTGGGGGGTACACTGAAGCTTTCTTT.

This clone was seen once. CDR3 sequence reads: CASGLKTGGKRETQYF. CDR3 nucleotides: TGCGCCAGCGGGCTAAAGACAGGGGGGAAACGAGAGACCCAGTACTTC. The chain recombines TRBV5-1 with TRBJ2-5; 9 bases line up with TRBD1. V was pared by 7 bases and J by 4 bases, with 14 bases of the junction left unmatched. The CDR3 extends over 16 amino acids. Per germline, CDR1 SGHRS and CDR2 YFSETQ.

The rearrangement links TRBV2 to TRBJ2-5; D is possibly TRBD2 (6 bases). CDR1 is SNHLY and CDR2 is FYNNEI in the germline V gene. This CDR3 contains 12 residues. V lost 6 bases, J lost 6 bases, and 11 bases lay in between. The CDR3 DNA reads TGTGCCAGCAGGGAGGGGACGAAGACCCAGTACTTC. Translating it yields CASREGTKTQYF.

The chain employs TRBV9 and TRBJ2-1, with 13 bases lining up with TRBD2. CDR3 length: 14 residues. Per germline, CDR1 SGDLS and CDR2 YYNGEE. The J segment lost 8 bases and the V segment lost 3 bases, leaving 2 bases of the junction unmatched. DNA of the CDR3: TGTGCCAGCAGCGGACTAGCGGGGGGTTATGAGCAGTTCTTC. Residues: CASSGLAGGYEQFF.

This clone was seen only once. This chain's CDR3 is CASARGGNSPLHF. The CDR3 region has the DNA TGTGCCAGCGCCCGGGGGGGGAATTCACCCCTCCACTTT. V gene TRBV6-5 combines with J gene TRBJ1-6; D might be TRBD1 (5 bases). The CDR3 has 13 residues. Trimming stripped 8 bases from V and 7 bases from J, with 12 bases between. Germline-derived CDR1 and CDR2 are MNHEY and SVGAGI.

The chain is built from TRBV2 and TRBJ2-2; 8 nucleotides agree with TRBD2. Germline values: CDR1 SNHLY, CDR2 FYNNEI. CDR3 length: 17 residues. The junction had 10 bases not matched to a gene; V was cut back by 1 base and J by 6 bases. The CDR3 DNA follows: TGTGCCAGCAGTGAAGTGGGAGATGCGGGGGGAGCCGGGGAGCTGTTTTTT. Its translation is CASSEVGDAGGAGELFF.

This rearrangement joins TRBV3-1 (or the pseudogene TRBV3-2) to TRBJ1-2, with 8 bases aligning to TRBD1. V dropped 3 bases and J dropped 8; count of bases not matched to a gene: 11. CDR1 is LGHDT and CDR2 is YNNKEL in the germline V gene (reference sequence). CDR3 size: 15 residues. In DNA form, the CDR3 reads TGTGCCAGCAGCCAGGGATCGGACAGGGCAAAGGGCTACACCTTC. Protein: CASSQGSDRAKGYTF.

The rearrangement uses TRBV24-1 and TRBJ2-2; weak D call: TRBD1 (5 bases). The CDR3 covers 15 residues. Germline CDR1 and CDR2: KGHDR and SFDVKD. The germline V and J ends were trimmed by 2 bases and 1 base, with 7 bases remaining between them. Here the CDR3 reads CATSDSQGNTGELFF. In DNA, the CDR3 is TGTGCCACCAGTGATTCCCAGGGGAACACCGGGGAGCTGTTTTTT.

The CDR3 loop reads CASSLGLRQGITGELFF. The CDR3 DNA reads TGTGCCAGCAGCTTAGGCCTGAGACAGGGGATCACCGGGGAGCTGTTTTTT. The chain joins TRBV13 to TRBJ2-2; 8 nucleotides line up with TRBD1. Germline V gene data show CDR1 as PRHDT and CDR2 as FYEKMQ (reference sequence). V lost 0 bases, J lost 4 bases, and 7 bases stayed unmatched. CDR3 length: 17 residues.

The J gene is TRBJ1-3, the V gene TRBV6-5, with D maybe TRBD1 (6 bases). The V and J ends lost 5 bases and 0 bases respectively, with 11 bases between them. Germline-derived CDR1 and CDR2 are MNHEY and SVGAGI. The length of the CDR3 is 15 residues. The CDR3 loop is CASSLDRSSGNTIYF. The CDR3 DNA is TGTGCCAGCAGTCTAGACAGGAGCTCTGGAAACACCATATATTTT.

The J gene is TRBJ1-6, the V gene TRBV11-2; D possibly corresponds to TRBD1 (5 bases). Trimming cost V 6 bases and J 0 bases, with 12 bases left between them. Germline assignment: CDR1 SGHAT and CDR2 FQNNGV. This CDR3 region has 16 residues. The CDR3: CASRSPTVSYNSPLHF. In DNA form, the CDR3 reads TGTGCCAGCAGGAGCCCGACAGTCTCCTATAATTCACCCCTCCACTTT.

CDR3 in DNA: TGCAGCGTCGTCCCGGGACAGGGCTTGAACACTGAAGCTTTCTTT. It specifies CSVVPGQGLNTEAFF. J is TRBJ1-1 and V is TRBV29-1; 9 bases line up with TRBD1. CDR1 is SQVTM and CDR2 is ANQGSEA in the germline V gene. Unmatched junction bases numbered 8, after V lost 6 bases and J lost 0 bases. The CDR3 is 15 residues long. The full variable domain, in which reference TRBV29-1 and TRBJ1-1 provide the parts outside the CDR3, is SAVISQKPSRDICQRGTSLTIQCQVDSQVTMMFWYRQQPGQSLTLIATANQGSEATYESGFVIDKFPISRPNLTFSTLTVSNMSPEDSSIYLCSVVPGQGLNTEAFFGQGTRLTVV.

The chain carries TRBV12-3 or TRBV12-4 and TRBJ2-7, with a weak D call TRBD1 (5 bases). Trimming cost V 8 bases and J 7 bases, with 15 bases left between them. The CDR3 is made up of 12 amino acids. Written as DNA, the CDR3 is TGTGCCAGCGGGGCTGGGGTATGGGAGCAGTACTTC. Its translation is CASGAGVWEQYF.

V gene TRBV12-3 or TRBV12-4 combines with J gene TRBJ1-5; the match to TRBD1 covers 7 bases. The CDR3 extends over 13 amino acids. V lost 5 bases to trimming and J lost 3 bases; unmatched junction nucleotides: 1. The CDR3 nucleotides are TGTGCCAGCAGTACAGGGGACAATCAGCCCCAGCATTTT. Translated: CASSTGDNQPQHF.

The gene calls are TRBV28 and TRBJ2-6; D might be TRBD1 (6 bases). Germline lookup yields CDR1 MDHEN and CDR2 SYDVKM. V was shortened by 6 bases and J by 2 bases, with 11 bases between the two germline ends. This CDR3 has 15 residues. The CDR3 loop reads CASREGGTGANVLTF. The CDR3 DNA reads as TGTGCCAGCAGAGAAGGGGGAACTGGGGCCAACGTCCTGACTTTC. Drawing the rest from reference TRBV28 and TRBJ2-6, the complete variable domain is DVKVTQSSRYLVKRTGEKVFLECVQDMDHENMFWYRQDPGLGLRLIYFSYDVKMKEKGDIPEGYSVSREKKERFSLILESASTNQTSMYLCASREGGTGANVLTFGAGSRLTVL.

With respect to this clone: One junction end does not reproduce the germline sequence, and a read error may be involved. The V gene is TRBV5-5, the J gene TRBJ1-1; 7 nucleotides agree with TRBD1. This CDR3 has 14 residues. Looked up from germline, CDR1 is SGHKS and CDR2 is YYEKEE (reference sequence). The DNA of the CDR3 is TGCCCGGCTGGGGACAGTGAAGGTGGAACTGAAGCTTTCTTT. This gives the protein CPAGDSEGGTEAFF.

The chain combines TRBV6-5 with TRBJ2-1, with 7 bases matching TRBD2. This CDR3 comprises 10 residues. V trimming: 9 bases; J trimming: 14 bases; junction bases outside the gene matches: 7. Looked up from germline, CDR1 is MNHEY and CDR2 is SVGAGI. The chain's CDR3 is CASYSGGEFF. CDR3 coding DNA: TGTGCCAGTTATTCGGGGGGAGAGTTCTTC.

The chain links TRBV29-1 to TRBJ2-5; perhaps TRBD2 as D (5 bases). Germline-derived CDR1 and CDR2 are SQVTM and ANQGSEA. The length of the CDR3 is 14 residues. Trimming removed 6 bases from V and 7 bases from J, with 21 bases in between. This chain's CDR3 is CSVDLAGVFRTQYF. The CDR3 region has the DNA TGCAGCGTGGACCTAGCTGGGGTTTTTCGGACCCAGTACTTC.

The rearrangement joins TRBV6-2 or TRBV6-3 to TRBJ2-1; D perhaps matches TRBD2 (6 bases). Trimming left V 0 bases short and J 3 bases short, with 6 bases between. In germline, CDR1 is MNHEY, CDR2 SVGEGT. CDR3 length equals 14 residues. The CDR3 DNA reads TGTGCCAGCAGTTACTCGGGGGGCTACAATGAGCAGTTCTTC. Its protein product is CASSYSGGYNEQFF.

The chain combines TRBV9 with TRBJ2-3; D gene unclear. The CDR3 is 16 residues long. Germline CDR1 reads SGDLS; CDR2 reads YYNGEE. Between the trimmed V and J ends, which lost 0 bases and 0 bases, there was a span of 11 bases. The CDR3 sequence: CASSVGSHSSTDTQYF. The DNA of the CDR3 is TGTGCCAGCAGCGTAGGTTCACATTCTAGCACAGATACGCAGTATTTT.

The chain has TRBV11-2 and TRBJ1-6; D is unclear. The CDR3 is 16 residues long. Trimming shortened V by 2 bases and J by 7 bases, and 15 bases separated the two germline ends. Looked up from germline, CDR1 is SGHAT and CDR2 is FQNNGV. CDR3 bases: TGTGCCAGCAGCTTAAGTTTGTCGGGTCTAAATTCACCCCTCCACTTT. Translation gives CASSLSLSGLNSPLHF. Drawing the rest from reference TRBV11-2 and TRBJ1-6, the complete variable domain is EAGVAQSPRYKIIEKRQSVAFWCNPISGHATLYWYQQILGQGPKLLIQFQNNGVVDDSQLPKDRFSAERLKGVDSTLKIQPAKLEDSAVYLCASSLSLSGLNSPLHFGNGTRLTVT.

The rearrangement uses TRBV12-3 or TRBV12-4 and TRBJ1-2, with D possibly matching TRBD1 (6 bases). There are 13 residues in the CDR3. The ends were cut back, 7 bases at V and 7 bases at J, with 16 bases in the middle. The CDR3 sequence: CASTWGTSSGYTF. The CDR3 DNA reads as TGTGCCAGCACCTGGGGGACATCAAGTGGCTACACCTTC.

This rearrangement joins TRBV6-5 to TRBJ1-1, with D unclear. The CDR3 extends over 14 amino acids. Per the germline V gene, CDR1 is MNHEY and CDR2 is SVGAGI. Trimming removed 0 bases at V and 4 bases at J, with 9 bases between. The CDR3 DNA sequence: TGTGCCAGCAGTTACTCGAGAGGGTTCACTGAAGCTTTCTTT. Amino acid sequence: CASSYSRGFTEAFF.

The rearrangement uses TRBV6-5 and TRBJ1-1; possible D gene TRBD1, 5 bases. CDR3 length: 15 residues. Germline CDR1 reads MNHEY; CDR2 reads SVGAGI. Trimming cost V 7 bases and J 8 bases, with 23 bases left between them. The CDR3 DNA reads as TGTGCCAGCAACTCAATTTTCGGACACGCTCGCGAAGCTTTCTTT. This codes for CASNSIFGHAREAFF.

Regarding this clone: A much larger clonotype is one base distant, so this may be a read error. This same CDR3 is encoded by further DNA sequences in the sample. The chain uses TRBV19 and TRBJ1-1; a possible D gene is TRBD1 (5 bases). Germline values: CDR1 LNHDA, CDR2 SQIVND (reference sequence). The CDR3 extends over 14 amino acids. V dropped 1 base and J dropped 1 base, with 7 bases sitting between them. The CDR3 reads CASSIVGGNTEAFF. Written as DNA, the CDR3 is TGTGCCAGTAGTATAGTCGGGGGGAACACTGAAGCTTTCTTT.

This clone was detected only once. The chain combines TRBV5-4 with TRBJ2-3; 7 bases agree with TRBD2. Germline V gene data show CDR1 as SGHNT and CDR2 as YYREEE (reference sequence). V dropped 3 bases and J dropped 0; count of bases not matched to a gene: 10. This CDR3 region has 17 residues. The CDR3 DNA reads TGTGCCAGCAGCTCCCCCCTAGCGGCCATTAGCACAGATACGCAGTATTTT. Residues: CASSSPLAAISTDTQYF.

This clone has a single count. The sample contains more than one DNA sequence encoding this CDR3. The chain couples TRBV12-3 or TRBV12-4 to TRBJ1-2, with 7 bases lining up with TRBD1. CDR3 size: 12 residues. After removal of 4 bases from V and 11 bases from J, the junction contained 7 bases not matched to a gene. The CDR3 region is CASSSPQGGYTF. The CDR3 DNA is TGTGCCAGCAGTTCCCCGCAGGGGGGATACACCTTC.